Included here is one TCR beta chain sequence, with context. Its antigen is as yet unknown. Other DNA sequences in this sample translate to the same CDR3. This record comes from a study of cytomegalovirus exposure and HLA in healthy donors. Study results and caveats: Presence/absence analyses treated sequencing depth as roughly uniform across donors. Serostatus for CMV was the only available immune exposure information. Prediction of most subjects' HLA-A and HLA-B alleles by TCR beta sequences was reportedly accurate.

Trimming removed 3 bases from V and 2 bases from J, with 10 bases in between. Germline CDR1 SGHTA, CDR2 FQGTGA. The CDR3 spans 15 residues. Both 60 Vbeta primers and 13 Jbeta primers went into the PCR. This table comes from immunoSEQ multiplex PCR, and its TCRdb copy is limited to in-frame clones, with some not included. The table lists roughly 150,000 clones, 8.5% to 10% of them singletons. The chain employs TRBV7-3 and TRBJ2-2, with D tentatively TRBD2 (6 bases). The sequenced sample consisted of PBMCs. The sequence was obtained from a man in his forties or fifties in good health and CMV-seronegative. The CDR3 sequence is CASSLGGRNTGELFF. CDR3 coding DNA: TGTGCCAGCAGCTTGGGAGGAAGAAACACCGGGGAGCTGTTTTTT.